This TCR beta chain comes out of a study of memory CD4+ T cells and cytomegalovirus serostatus. Study summary: Of the healthy Belgian adults, fewer than 10 were CMV seropositive and around 22 seronegative. Study-wide results and limits: Median bootstrapped AUC for CMV status was approximately 0.95 originally, about 0.9 US-trained.

As concerns this clone: The antigen remains unidentified. An end of the junction does not agree with germline; a read error may underlie this.

CDR3 length: 15 amino acids. In germline, CDR1 is SSHAT, CDR2 FNYEAQ (reference sequence). The sort gate was single viable CD3+CD4+CD8-CD45RO+ cells for memory CD4+ T cells. CD4+ T cells were isolated by positive magnetic selection. TCRdb keeps only in-frame clones here, not all; method: immunoSEQ multiplex PCR. The table shows some 27,000 clones, with about 71% occurring only once. V usage is TRBV7-7 and J usage is TRBJ2-5; 8 positions match TRBD2. Sequenced: memory CD4+ T cells from blood. The source of this sequence is an adult in good health and CMV-seronegative. In DNA, the CDR3 is TGTGCTAGCAGCTTAGCGACGGGGGGGCCGGAGACCCAGTACTTC. Amino acids: CASSLATGGPETQYF.